This is a list of T cell receptor beta chains from one sample in a study of cytomegalovirus exposure and HLA in healthy donors. Clones were sequenced by immunoSEQ multiplex PCR, and TCRdb holds only the in-frame ones, with some missing. The sample contains about 72,000 clones, approximately 70% of which appear only once. The sequenced material came from PBMCs. The receptors come from a man aged 40-49 years in good health and CMV-seropositive. Both conserved end residues are part of each CDR3. The D gene is left open where the match is weak. Clone size is shown for a subset of rows, as once, few, many or a class of expanded clone.

cdr3_length,v_call,clone_size,d_call,j_call,cdr3_aa,cdr3_nt
15,TRBV19,once,.,TRBJ1-2,CASSIGSGINYGYTF,TGTGCCAGTAGTATAGGGTCCGGGATTAACTATGGCTACACCTTC
15,TRBV28,.,.,TRBJ1-6,CASSLAPLTNSPLHF,TGTGCCAGCAGTTTGGCCCCGCTTACTAATTCCCCCCTCCACTTT
13,TRBV4-1,.,.,TRBJ2-5,CASSQVGVETQYF,TGCGCCAGCAGCCAAGTAGGGGTTGAGACCCAGTACTTC
16,TRBV7-9,.,TRBD2,TRBJ2-1,CASSAGLASGGNEQFF,TGTGCCAGCAGCGCTGGGCTGGCTAGCGGGGGCAATGAGCAGTTCTTC
14,TRBV29-1,.,.,TRBJ2-3,CSVETLDWTDTQYF,TGCAGCGTTGAAACACTAGATTGGACAGATACGCAGTATTTT
15,TRBV7-2,.,.,TRBJ1-2,CASSLMRGGNDGYTF,TGTGCCAGCAGCTTAATGCGAGGGGGAAACGATGGCTACACCTTC
11,TRBV30,.,TRBD1,TRBJ1-2,CACGGGDGYTF,TGTGCCTGTGGAGGGGGCGATGGCTACACCTTC
15,TRBV5-1,.,TRBD1,TRBJ2-1,CASSLGGTGRNEQFF,TGCGCCAGCAGTCTAGGTGGGACAGGGAGAAATGAGCAGTTCTTC
12,TRBV30,.,.,TRBJ1-1,CAWGLDRAEAFF,TGTGCCTGGGGGCTGGACAGAGCTGAAGCTTTCTTT
16,TRBV11-2,.,.,TRBJ1-3,CASSRGLLSSGNTIYF,TGTGCCAGCAGCAGGGGACTGTTGAGCTCTGGAAACACCATATATTTT
14,TRBV11-2,.,.,TRBJ1-5,CASSYGSSNQPQHF,TGTGCCAGCAGCTACGGGAGTAGCAATCAGCCCCAGCATTTT
15,TRBV6-5,.,.,TRBJ2-7,CASSYNGGPTYEQYF,TGTGCCAGCAGTTACAACGGGGGGCCCACCTACGAGCAGTACTTC
16,TRBV5-1,.,.,TRBJ1-2,CASTREAGVGNYGYTF,TGCGCCAGCACCCGGGAGGCGGGTGTGGGCAACTATGGCTACACCTTC
15,TRBV5-1,few,TRBD1,TRBJ2-5,CASSSGTGGKETQYF,TGCGCCAGCAGTTCCGGGACAGGGGGCAAAGAGACCCAGTACTTC
14,TRBV5-1,.,.,TRBJ1-4,CASSYYSVDEKLFF,TGCGCCAGCAGCTATTACAGTGTGGATGAAAAACTGTTTTTT
13,TRBV27,.,.,TRBJ2-7,CASSFSGFNEQYF,TGTGCCAGCAGTTTCTCGGGTTTCAACGAGCAGTACTTC
15,TRBV5-1,.,.,TRBJ2-5,CASSPLIDYQETQYF,TGCGCCAGCAGCCCACTGATAGACTACCAAGAGACCCAGTACTTC
13,TRBV29-1,.,TRBD1,TRBJ2-5,CSVDQGAQETQYF,TGCAGCGTAGACCAGGGGGCACAAGAGACCCAGTACTTC
13,TRBV30,.,.,TRBJ2-5,CAWSLGLSETQYF,TGTGCCTGGAGTCTCGGACTATCAGAGACCCAGTACTTC
15,TRBV11-3,.,.,TRBJ2-7,CTSSQRGRGAYAQYF,TGTACCAGCAGCCAGAGGGGCAGGGGGGCCTACGCGCAGTACTTC
15,TRBV6-5,few,.,TRBJ1-1,CASSYSRHANTEAFF,TGTGCCAGCAGTTACAGTCGACACGCGAACACTGAAGCTTTCTTT
14,TRBV5-1,.,TRBD2,TRBJ2-2,CASRSGASTGELFF,TGCGCCAGCAGGAGCGGGGCGAGCACCGGGGAGCTGTTTTTT
11,TRBV18,.,.,TRBJ1-2,CASSDFWGYTF,TGTGCCAGCTCAGACTTCTGGGGCTACACCTTC
13,TRBV7-7,.,TRBD1,TRBJ2-7,CASSPGTGFEQYF,TGTGCTAGCAGCCCCGGGACAGGGTTCGAGCAGTACTTC
15,TRBV2,.,TRBD1,TRBJ1-5,CASSGGQSENQPQHF,TGTGCCAGCAGTGGGGGACAGTCCGAAAATCAGCCCCAGCATTTT
14,TRBV14,medium-sized,.,TRBJ1-1,CASSAHRVNTEAFF,TGTGCCAGCAGCGCACACAGGGTGAACACTGAAGCTTTCTTT
15,TRBV5-1,.,.,TRBJ1-6,CASTPDGQRTSPLHF,TGCGCCAGCACTCCGGACGGACAGAGAACGTCACCCCTCCACTTT
14,TRBV5-6,.,TRBD1,TRBJ2-7,CASSGGQRAYEQYF,TGTGCCAGCAGCGGGGGACAGAGGGCCTACGAGCAGTACTTC
18,TRBV19,.,TRBD2,TRBJ2-7,CASSDKAPGTGGLYEQYF,TGTGCCAGTAGTGATAAAGCCCCCGGGACGGGAGGACTATACGAGCAGTACTTC
15,TRBV7-8,.,TRBD2,TRBJ2-7,CASSPLAGGSYEQYF,TGTGCCAGCAGCCCCTTAGCGGGGGGGAGCTACGAGCAGTACTTC
13,TRBV7-3,.,.,TRBJ1-1,CASSLSAGTEAFF,TGTGCCAGCAGCTTATCGGCGGGGACTGAAGCTTTCTTT
15,TRBV9,.,TRBD1,TRBJ1-6,CASSATGGPYSPLHF,TGTGCCAGCAGCGCAACAGGGGGCCCCTATTCACCCCTCCACTTT
17,TRBV7-9,.,.,TRBJ2-1,CASSPRPGSPSYNEQFF,TGTGCCAGCAGCCCCCGCCCCGGGTCACCTTCCTACAATGAGCAGTTCTTC
12,TRBV6-5,.,TRBD1,TRBJ1-2,CASSQGAQGYTF,TGTGCCAGCAGCCAGGGGGCGCAGGGCTACACCTTC
13,TRBV2,.,.,TRBJ1-5,CASSSRGNQPQHF,TGTGCCAGCAGTTCACGGGGAAATCAGCCCCAGCATTTT
13,TRBV7-2,.,TRBD1,TRBJ1-5,CASSNDRGQPQHF,TGTGCCAGCAGTAACGACAGGGGCCAGCCCCAGCATTTT
15,TRBV7-2,.,TRBD1,TRBJ1-3,CASSPMTGTGNTIYF,TGTGCCAGCAGCCCCATGACAGGGACTGGAAACACCATATATTTT
16,TRBV5-6,.,.,TRBJ1-6,CAGSLAGGSYNSPLHF,TGTGCCGGCAGCTTGGCAGGCGGGAGCTATAATTCACCCCTCCACTTT
14,TRBV11-2,.,TRBD1,TRBJ1-4,CASSYDRDIEKLFF,TGTGCCAGCAGTTACGACAGGGATATTGAAAAACTGTTTTTT
14,TRBV5-1,.,.,TRBJ1-1,CASSHPTGNTEAFF,TGCGCCAGCAGCCACCCGACAGGGAACACTGAAGCTTTCTTT
17,TRBV30,.,.,TRBJ1-2,CAWSKTGSAATNYGYTF,TGTGCCTGGAGTAAAACCGGGTCGGCCGCTACTAACTATGGCTACACCTTC
15,TRBV19,.,.,TRBJ1-5,CASSIAGAVNQPQHF,TGTGCCAGTAGTATTGCAGGGGCTGTCAATCAGCCCCAGCATTTT
15,TRBV9,.,TRBD2,TRBJ2-7,CASSVASGVPHEQYF,TGTGCCAGCAGCGTAGCGAGCGGGGTCCCCCACGAGCAGTACTTC
17,TRBV28,.,.,TRBJ2-5,CASSFGGGAPGQETQYF,TGTGCCAGCAGTTTTGGTGGCGGGGCCCCTGGCCAAGAGACCCAGTACTTC
17,TRBV11-2,.,TRBD2,TRBJ2-5,CASSFSPSGGAWETQYF,TGTGCCAGCAGCTTCTCACCTAGCGGGGGGGCGTGGGAGACCCAGTACTTC